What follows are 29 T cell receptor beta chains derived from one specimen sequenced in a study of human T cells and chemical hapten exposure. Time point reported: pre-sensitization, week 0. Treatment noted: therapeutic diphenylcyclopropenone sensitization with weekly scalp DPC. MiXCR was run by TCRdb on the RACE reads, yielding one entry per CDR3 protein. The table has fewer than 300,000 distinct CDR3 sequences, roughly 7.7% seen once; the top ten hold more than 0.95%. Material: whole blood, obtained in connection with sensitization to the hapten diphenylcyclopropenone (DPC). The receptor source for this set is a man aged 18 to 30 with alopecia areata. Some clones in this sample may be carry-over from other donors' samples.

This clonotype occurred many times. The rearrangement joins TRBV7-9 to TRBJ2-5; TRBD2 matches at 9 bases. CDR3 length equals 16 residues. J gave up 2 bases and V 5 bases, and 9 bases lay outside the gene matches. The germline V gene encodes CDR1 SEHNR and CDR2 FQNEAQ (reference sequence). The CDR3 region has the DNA TGTGCCAGCAGCCCCCAGAGCGGGGGGCCTCAAGAGACCCAGTACTTC. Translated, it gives CASSPQSGGPQETQYF.

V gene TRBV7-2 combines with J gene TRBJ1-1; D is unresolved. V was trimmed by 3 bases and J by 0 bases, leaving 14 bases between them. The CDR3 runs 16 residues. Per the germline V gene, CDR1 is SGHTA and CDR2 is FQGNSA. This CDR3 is CASSFRAPGVNTEAFF. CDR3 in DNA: TGTGCCAGCAGCTTCCGGGCCCCCGGGGTGAACACTGAAGCTTTCTTT.

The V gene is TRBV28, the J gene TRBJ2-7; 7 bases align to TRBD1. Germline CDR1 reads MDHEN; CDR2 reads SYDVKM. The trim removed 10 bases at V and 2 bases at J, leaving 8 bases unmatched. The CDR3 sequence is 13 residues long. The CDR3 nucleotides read TGTGCCATCAGAGAAACAGGGGCCTACGAGCAGTACTTC. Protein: CAIRETGAYEQYF.

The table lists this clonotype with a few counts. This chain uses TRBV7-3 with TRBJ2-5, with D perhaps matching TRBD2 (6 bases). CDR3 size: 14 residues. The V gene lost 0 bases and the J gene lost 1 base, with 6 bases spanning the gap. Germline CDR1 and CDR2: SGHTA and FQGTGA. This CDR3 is CASSLTSGQETQYF. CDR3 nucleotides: TGTGCCAGCAGCTTAACTAGCGGCCAAGAGACCCAGTACTTC.

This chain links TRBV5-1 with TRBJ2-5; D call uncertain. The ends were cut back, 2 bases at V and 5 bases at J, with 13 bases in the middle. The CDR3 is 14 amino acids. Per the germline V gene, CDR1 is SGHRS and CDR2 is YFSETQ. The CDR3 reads CASSLFVGSETQYF. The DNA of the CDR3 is TGCGCCAGCAGCTTATTTGTGGGGTCCGAGACCCAGTACTTC.

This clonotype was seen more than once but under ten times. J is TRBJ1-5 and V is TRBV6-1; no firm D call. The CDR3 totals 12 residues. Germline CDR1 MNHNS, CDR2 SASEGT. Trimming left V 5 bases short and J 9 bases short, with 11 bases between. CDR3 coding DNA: TGTGCCAGCAGTCCACCCCGGCGGCCCCAGCATTTT. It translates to CASSPPRRPQHF.

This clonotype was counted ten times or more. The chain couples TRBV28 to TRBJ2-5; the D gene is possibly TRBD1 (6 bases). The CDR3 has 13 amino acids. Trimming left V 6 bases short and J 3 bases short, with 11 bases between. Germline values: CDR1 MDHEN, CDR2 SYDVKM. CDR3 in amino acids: CASRFNREETQYF. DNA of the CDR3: TGTGCCAGCAGGTTCAACAGGGAAGAGACCCAGTACTTC.

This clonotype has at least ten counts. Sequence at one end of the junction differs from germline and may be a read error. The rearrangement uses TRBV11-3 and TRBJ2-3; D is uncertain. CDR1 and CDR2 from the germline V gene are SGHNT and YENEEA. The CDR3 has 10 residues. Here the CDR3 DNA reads TGTGCCAGCAGCTTAGATCACGTCCCTTTT. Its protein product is CASSLDHVPF.

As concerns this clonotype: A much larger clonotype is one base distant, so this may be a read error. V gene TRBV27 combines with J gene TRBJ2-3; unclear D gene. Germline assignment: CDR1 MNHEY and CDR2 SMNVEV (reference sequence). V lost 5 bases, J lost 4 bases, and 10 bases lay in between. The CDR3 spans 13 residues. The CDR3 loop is CASSNRSADTQYF. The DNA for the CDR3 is TGTGCCAGCAGTAATCGGAGCGCAGATACGCAGTATTTT.

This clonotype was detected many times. The CDR3 coding sequence is TGTGCCAGCAGCGAAACAGGGGCAGCGACTGAAGCTTTCTTT. Translation gives CASSETGAATEAFF. The chain joins TRBV25-1 to TRBJ1-1; TRBD1 aligns across 7 bases. The J segment lost 5 bases and the V segment lost 6 bases, leaving 9 bases of the junction unmatched. The V gene's germline CDR1 is MGHDK and CDR2 SYGVNS. This CDR3 region has 14 residues.

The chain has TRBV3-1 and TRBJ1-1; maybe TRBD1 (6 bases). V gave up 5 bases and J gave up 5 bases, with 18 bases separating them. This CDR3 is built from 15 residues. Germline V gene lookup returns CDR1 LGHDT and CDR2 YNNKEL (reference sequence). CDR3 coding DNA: TGTGCCAGCAGCTCTCAAGCCACTACAGGGACTGAAGCTTTCTTT. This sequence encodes CASSSQATTGTEAFF.

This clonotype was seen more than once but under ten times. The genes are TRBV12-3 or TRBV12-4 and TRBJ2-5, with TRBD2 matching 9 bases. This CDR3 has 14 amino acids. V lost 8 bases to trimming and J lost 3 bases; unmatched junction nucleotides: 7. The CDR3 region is CASLRLAAEETQYF. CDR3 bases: TGTGCCAGCCTGCGACTAGCGGCGGAAGAGACCCAGTACTTC.

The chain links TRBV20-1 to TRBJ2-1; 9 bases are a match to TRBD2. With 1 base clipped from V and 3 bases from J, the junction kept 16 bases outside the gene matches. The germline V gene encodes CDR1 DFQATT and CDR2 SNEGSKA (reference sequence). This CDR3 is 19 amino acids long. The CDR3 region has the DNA TGCAGTGCTAGAGCACGGACTCTCTCGAGCGGGGGGTACTACAATGAGCAGTTCTTC. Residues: CSARARTLSSGGYYNEQFF.

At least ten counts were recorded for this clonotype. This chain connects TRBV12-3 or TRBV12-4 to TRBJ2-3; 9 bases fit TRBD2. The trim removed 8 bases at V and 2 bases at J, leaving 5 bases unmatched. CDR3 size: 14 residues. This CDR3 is CASQGGGATDTQYF. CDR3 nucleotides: TGTGCCAGCCAGGGCGGGGGGGCCACAGATACGCAGTATTTT.

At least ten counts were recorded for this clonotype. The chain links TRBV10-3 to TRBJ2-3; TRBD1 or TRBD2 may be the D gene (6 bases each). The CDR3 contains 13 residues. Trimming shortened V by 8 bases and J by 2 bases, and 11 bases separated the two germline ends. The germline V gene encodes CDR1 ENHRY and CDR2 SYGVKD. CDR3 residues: CAIGGGDTDTQYF. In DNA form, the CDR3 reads TGTGCCATCGGGGGCGGGGACACAGATACGCAGTATTTT.

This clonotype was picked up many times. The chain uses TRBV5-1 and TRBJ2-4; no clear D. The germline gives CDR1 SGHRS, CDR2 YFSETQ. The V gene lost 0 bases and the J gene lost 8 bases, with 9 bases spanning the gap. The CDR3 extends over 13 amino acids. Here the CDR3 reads CASSLDSADIQYF. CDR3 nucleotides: TGCGCCAGCAGCTTGGACAGTGCGGACATTCAGTACTTC.

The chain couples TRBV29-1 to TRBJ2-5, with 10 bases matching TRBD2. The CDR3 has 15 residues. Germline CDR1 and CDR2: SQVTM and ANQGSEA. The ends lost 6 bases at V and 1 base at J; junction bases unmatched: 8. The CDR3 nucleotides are TGCAGCGTAGTCGGACTAGCGGTACTCCAAGAGACCCAGTACTTC. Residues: CSVVGLAVLQETQYF. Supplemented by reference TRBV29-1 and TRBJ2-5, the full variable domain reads SAVISQKPSRDICQRGTSLTIQCQVDSQVTMMFWYRQQPGQSLTLIATANQGSEATYESGFVIDKFPISRPNLTFSTLTVSNMSPEDSSIYLCSVVGLAVLQETQYFGPGTRLLVL.

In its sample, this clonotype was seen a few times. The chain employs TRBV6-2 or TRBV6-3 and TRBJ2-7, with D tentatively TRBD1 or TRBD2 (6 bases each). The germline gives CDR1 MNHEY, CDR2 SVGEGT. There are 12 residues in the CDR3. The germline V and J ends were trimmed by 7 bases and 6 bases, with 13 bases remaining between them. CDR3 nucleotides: TGTGCCAGCACCATCCCGGGGGCCGAGCAGTACTTC. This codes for CASTIPGAEQYF.

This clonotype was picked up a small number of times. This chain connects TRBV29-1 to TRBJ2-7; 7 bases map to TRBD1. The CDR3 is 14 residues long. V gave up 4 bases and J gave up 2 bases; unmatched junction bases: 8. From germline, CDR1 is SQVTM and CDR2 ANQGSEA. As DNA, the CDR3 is TGCAGCGTTGCCTCCGGGACAGTAACCTACGAGCAGTACTTC. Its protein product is CSVASGTVTYEQYF.

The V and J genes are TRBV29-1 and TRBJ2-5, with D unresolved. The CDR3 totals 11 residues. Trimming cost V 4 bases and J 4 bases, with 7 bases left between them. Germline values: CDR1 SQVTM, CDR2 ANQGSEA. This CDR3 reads CSVGALETQYF. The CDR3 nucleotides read TGCAGCGTTGGGGCTCTAGAGACCCAGTACTTC.

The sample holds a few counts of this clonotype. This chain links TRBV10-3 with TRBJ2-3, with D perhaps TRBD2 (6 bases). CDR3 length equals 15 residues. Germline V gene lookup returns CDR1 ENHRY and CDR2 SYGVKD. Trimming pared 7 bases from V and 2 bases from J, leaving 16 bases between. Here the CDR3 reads CAINSRGPNTDTQYF. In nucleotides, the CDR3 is TGTGCCATCAACTCGCGGGGTCCAAACACAGATACGCAGTATTTT.

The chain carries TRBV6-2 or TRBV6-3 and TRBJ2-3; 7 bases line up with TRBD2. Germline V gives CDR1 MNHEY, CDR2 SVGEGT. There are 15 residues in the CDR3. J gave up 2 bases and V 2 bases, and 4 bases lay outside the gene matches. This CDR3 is CASSYTRDYTDTQYF. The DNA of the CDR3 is TGTGCCAGCAGTTACACAAGGGACTACACAGATACGCAGTATTTT.

CDR3 nucleotide sequence: TGTGCCAGCAGCTTAGATCCCGGGCCGGGTCAGCCCCAGCATTTT. Protein: CASSLDPGPGQPQHF. J is TRBJ1-5 and V is TRBV7-2; D not certain. Trimming took off 1 base at V and 6 bases at J, with 13 bases between the two ends. This CDR3 has 15 residues. Germline V lookup: CDR1 SGHTA, CDR2 FQGNSA. The complete variable domain, with remaining parts taken from reference TRBV7-2 and TRBJ1-5, reads GAGVSQSPSNKVTEKGKDVELRCDPISGHTALYWYRQSLGQGLEFLIYFQGNSAPDKSGLPSDRFSAERTGGSVSTLTIQRTQQEDSAVYLCASSLDPGPGQPQHFGDGTRLSIL.

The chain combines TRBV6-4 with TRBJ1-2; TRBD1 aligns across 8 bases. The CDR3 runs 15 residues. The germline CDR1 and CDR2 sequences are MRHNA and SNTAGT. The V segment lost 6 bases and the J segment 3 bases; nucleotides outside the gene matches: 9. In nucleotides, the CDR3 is TGTGCCAGCAGAGAAGACAGGGGTGCGGACTATGGCTACACCTTC. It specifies CASREDRGADYGYTF.

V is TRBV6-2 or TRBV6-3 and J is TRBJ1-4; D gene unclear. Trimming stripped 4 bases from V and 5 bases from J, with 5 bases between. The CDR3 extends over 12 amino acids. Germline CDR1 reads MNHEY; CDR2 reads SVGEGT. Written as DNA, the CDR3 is TGTGCCAGCAGTTTCGCCAATGAAAAACTGTTTTTT. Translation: CASSFANEKLFF.

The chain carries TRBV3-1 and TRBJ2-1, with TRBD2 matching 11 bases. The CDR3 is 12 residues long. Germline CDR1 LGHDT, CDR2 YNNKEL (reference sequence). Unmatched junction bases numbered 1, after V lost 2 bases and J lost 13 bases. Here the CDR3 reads CASSQLAGGQFF. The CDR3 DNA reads TGTGCCAGCAGCCAACTAGCGGGGGGTCAGTTCTTC.

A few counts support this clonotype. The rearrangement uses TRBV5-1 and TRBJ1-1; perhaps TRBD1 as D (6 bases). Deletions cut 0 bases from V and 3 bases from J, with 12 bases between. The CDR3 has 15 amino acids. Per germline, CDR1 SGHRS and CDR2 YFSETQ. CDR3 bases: TGCGCCAGCAGCTTGGTAGGGGAGGGGGACACTGAAGCTTTCTTT. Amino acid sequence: CASSLVGEGDTEAFF. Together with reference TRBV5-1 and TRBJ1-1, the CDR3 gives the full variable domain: KAGVTQTPRYLIKTRGQQVTLSCSPISGHRSVSWYQQTPGQGLQFLFEYFSETQRNKGNFPGRFSGRQFSNSRSEMNVSTLELGDSALYLCASSLVGEGDTEAFFGQGTRLTVV.

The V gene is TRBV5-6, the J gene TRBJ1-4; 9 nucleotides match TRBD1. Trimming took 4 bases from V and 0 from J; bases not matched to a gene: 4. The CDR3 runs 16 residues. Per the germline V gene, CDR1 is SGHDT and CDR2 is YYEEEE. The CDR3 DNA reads TGTGCCAGCAGCAGTCGACAGGGGGCAACTAATGAAAAACTGTTTTTT. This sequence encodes CASSSRQGATNEKLFF.

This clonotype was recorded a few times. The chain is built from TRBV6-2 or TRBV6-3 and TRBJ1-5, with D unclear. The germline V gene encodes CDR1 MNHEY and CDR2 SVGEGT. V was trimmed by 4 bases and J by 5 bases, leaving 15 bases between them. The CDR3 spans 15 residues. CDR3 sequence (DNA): TGTGCCAGCAGTTTAGGCCACTTCTATCATCAGCCCCAGCATTTT. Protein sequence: CASSLGHFYHQPQHF.